This T cell receptor (beta chain) is drawn from a study of OX40 agonist ivuxolimab in advanced cancers. About the full investigation: Ivuxolimab was a fully human IgG2 agonistic monoclonal antibody targeting the costimulatory receptor OX40 (CD134). Intravenous ivuxolimab was administered to patients every 2 weeks at six dose levels: 0.01, 0.1, 0.3, 1.5, 3 and 10 mg/kg. A male proportion of 82.7% and a mean age of approximately 60 years, ranging from roughly 23 to 85, were recorded for the dose-escalation cohort. Partial responses were achieved by three dose-escalation patients, of whom one had hepatocellular carcinoma and two had cutaneous melanoma. Among the 50 to 55 dose-escalation patients, some 19 had hepatocellular carcinoma, 15 or so melanoma, 9 renal cell carcinoma and 9 head and neck cancer. Patients were allowed to have had prior anti-PD-1, anti-PD-L1 or anti-CTLA-4 therapy, and 40% of the dose-escalation patients had previously received checkpoint inhibitors. The purpose of peripheral TCRbeta sequencing was to test whether ivuxolimab changed TCR sequence diversity and led to clonal T-cell expansion. The paper reports the monotherapy dose-escalation portion (N ≈ 52 patients) of the phase I ivuxolimab trial. Broader findings and caveats from the paper: The antigen specificity of the peripheral T cells that underwent clonal expansion was not determined. After ivuxolimab, CD8+ T cells had more expanded clones than CD4+ T cells on average. In the 0.1-3.0 mg/kg groups, partial responders had among the lowest normalized peripheral clonal expansion, particularly in CD8+ T cells. At doses of 0.1 to 3.0 mg/kg, clonal expansion of both CD4+ and CD8+ blood T cells was observed from baseline to week 6. Low levels of normalized T-cell clonal expansion were also seen in some patients who did not respond.

Trimming leaves V shorter by 6 bases and J shorter by 7 bases, with the junction holding 5 bases beyond the gene matches. The CDR3 measures 14 amino acids from cysteine to phenylalanine. The sequence is cut down to CDR3 DNA, 42 bases in frame from base 1. Reading the germline V gene (reference sequence) gives CDR1 MNHEY and CDR2 SMNVEV. Patients with a history of autoimmune disease or receiving systemic immunosuppression were excluded from the trial. In every dose cohort, peripheral blood was drawn for TCR sequencing at baseline, cycle 4 day 1, and cycle 7 day 1. Samples were obtained from an open-label, multicenter, first-in-human phase I dose-escalation trial of ivuxolimab. The trial enrolled adults with locally advanced or metastatic head and neck squamous cell, hepatocellular, melanoma or renal cell carcinoma. Before TCR sequencing, CD4+ T cells and CD8+ T cells were sorted from peripheral blood as separate populations.

Genomic DNA was extracted from sorted cells for sequencing of the TCRbeta CDR3 region. TCRbeta CDR3 regions were sequenced using the immunoSEQ Assay. Here the immuneACCESS table is served through TCRdb, limited to in-frame sequences with V and J called. Missing clones are a known gap in these copies; in checked studies unresolved V genes cover under half, and the rest lacks a known reason. Across this sample there are approximately 20,000 clones, with around nine tenths seen only once. The ten largest clones capture around 25% of the sample. A remark on this clone: It lacks a known antigen. Within one base of it there is no much larger clone, and no base qualities were kept.

The chain joins TRBV27 to TRBJ2-1; a stretch of 11 junction bases matches TRBD2. This specimen consisted of CD4+ or CD8+ T cells sorted from blood, obtained in a trial of the OX40 agonist ivuxolimab. The origin of this receptor is an adult with an advanced solid tumor such as melanoma, head and neck, liver or kidney cancer. The sequence in DNA is TGTGCCAGCAGATTAGCGGGGGGGCTTAATGAGCAGTTCTTC. It specifies CASRLAGGLNEQFF.